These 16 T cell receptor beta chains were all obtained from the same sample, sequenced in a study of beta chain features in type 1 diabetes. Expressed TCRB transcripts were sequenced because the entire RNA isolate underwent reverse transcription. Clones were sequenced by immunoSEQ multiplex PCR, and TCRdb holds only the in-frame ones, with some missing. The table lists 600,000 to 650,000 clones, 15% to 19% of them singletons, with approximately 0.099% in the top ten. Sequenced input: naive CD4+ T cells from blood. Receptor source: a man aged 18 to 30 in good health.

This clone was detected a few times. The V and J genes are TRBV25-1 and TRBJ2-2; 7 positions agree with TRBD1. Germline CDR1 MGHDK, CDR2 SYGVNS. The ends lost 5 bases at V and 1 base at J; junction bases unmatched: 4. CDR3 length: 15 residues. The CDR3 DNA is TGTGCCAGCAGTTTCCGGGACAGGAACACCGGGGAGCTGTTTTTT. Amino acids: CASSFRDRNTGELFF.

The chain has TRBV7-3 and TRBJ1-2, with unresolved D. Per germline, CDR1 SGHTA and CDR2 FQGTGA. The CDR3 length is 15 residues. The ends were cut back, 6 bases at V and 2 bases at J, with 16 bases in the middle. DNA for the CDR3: TGTGCCAGCAGGGGAGGCAGCCTACGAAACTATGGCTACACCTTC. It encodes CASRGGSLRNYGYTF.

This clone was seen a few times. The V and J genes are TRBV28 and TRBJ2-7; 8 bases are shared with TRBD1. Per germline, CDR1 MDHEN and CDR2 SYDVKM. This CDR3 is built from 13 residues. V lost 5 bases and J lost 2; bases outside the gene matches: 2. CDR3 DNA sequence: TGTGCCAGCAGTCGGGGACAGGCCTACGAGCAGTACTTC. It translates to CASSRGQAYEQYF.

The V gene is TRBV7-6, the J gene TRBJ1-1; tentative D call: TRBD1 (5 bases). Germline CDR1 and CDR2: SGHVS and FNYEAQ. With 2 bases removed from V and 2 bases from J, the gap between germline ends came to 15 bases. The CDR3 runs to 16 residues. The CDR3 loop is CASSLKAAGRNTEAFF. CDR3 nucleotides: TGTGCCAGCAGCTTAAAGGCGGCGGGACGTAACACTGAAGCTTTCTTT.

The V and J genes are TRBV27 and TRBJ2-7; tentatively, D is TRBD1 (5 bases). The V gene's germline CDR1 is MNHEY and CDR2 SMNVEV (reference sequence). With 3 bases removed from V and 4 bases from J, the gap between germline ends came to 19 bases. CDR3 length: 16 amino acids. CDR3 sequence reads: CASSFSQGLGRYEQYF. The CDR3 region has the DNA TGTGCCAGCAGTTTTAGCCAGGGCCTCGGTCGGTACGAGCAGTACTTC.

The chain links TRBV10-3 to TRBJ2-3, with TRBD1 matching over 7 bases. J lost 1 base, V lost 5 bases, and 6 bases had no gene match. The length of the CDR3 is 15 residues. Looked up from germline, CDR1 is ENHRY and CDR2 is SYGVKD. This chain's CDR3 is CAISFGQAGTDTQYF. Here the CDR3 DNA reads TGTGCCATCAGTTTTGGACAGGCCGGCACAGATACGCAGTATTTT.

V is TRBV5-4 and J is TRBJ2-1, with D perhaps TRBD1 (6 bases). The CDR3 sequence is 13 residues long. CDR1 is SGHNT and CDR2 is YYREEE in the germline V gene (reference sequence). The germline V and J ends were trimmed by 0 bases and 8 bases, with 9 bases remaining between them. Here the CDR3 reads CASSLGGGYEQFF. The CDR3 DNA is TGTGCCAGCAGCTTGGGAGGGGGATATGAGCAGTTCTTC.

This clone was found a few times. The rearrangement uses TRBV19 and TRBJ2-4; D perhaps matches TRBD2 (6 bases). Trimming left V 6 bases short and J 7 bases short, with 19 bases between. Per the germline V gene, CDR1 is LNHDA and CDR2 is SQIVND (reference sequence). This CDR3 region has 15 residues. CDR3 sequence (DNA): TGTGCCAGTAGCACTCCCAGGACCGGGAGTAACATTCAGTACTTC. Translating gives CASSTPRTGSNIQYF.

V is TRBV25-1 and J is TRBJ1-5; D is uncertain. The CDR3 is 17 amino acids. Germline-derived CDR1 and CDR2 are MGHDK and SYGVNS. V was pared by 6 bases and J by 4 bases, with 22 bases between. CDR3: CASRTDHLNGDNQPQHF. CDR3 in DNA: TGTGCCAGCAGGACCGACCACTTAAACGGGGATAATCAGCCCCAGCATTTT.

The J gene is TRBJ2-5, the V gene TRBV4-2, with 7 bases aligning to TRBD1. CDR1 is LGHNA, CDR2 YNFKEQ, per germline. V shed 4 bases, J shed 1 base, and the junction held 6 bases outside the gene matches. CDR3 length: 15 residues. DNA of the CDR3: TGTGCCAGCAGCCGAACCCCAGGGGGCCAAGAGACCCAGTACTTC. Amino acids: CASSRTPGGQETQYF.

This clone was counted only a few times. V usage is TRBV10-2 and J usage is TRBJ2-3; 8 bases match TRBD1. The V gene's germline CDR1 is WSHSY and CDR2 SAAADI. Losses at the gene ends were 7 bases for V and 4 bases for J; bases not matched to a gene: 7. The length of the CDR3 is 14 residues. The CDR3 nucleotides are TGCGCCAGCATTAACTTACAGGGGGCAGATACGCAGTATTTT. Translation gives CASINLQGADTQYF.

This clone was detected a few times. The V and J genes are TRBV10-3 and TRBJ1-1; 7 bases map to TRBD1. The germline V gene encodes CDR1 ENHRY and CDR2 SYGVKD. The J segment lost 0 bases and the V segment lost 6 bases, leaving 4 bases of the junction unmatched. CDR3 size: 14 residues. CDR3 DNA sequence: TGTGCCATCAGACTACAGGGGCTGAACACTGAAGCTTTCTTT. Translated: CAIRLQGLNTEAFF.

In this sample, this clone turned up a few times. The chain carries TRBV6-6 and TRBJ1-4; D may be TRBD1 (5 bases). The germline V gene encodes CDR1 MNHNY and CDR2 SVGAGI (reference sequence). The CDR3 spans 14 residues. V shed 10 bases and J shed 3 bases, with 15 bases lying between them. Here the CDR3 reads CATAAGGANEKLFF. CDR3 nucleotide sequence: TGTGCCACCGCGGCGGGGGGGGCTAATGAAAAACTGTTTTTT.

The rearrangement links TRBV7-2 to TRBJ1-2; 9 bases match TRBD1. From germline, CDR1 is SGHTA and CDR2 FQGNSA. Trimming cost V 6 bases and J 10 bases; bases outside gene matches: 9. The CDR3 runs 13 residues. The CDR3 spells CASRFRTGDYYTF. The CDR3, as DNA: TGTGCCAGCAGATTCCGGACAGGGGATTACTACACCTTC.

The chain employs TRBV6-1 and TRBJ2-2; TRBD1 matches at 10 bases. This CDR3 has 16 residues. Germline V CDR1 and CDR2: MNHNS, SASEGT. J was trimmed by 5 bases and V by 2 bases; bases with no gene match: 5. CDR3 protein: CASSEPGQGRTGELFF. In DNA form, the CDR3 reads TGTGCCAGCAGTGAACCGGGACAGGGGCGGACCGGGGAGCTGTTTTTT.

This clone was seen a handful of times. CDR3: CASSPGLGGGELFF. The CDR3 bases are TGTGCCAGCAGCCCGGGACTAGGCGGCGGGGAGCTGTTTTTT. The genes are TRBV7-7 and TRBJ2-2, with 8 bases aligning to TRBD2. The CDR3 is 14 amino acids. V dropped 5 bases and J dropped 7; count of bases not matched to a gene: 6. Germline CDR1 SSHAT, CDR2 FNYEAQ (reference sequence).